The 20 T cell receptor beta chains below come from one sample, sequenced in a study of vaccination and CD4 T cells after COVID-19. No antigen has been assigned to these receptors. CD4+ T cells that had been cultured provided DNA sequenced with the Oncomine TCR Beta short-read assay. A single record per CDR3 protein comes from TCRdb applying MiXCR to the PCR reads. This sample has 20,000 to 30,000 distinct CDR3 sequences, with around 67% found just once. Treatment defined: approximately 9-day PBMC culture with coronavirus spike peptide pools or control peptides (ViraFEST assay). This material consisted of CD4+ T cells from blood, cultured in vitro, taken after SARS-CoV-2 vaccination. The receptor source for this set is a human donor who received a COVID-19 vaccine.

The CDR3 protein is CASAYSRLDRGNGYTF. Here the CDR3 DNA reads TGTGCTAGTGCCTATTCCCGACTGGACAGGGGAAATGGCTACACCTTC. The chain carries TRBV12-5 and TRBJ1-2; TRBD1 matches at 9 bases. The germline V gene has CDR1 LGHNT and CDR2 FRNRAP. V shed 7 bases, J shed 6 bases, and the junction held 15 bases outside the gene matches. The CDR3 runs to 16 residues.

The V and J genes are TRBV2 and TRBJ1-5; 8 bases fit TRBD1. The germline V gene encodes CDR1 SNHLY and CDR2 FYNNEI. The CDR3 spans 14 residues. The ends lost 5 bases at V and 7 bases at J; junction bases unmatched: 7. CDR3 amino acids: CASSLDRAGQPQHF. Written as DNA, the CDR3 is TGTGCCAGCAGTCTGGACAGGGCGGGCCAGCCCCAGCATTTT.

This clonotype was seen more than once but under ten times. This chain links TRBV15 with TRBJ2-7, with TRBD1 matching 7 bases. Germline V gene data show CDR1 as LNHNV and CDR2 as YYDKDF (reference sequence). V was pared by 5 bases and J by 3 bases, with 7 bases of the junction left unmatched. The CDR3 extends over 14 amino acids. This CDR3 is CATSRDRRLYEQYF. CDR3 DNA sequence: TGTGCCACCAGCCGGGACAGAAGACTCTACGAGCAGTACTTC. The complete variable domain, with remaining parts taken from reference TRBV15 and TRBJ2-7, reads DAMVIQNPRYQVTQFGKPVTLSCSQTLNHNVMYWYQQKSSQAPKLLFHYYDKDFNNEADTPDNFQSRRPNTSFCFLDIRSPGLGDTAMYLCATSRDRRLYEQYFGPGTRLTVT.

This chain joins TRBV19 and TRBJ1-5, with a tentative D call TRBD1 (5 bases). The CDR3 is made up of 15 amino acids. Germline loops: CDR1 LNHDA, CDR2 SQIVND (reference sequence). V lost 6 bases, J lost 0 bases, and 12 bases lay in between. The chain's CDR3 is CASSPSGLSNQPQHF. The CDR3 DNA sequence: TGTGCCAGTAGCCCCTCGGGACTTAGCAATCAGCCCCAGCATTTT.

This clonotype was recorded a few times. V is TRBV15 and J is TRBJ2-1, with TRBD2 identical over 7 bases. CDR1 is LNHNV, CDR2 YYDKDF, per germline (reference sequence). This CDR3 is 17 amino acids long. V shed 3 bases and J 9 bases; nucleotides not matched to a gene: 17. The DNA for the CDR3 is TGTGCCACCAGCAGTGGAGCGGGGACGACCTACCTCTCTGAGCAGTTCTTC. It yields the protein CATSSGAGTTYLSEQFF.

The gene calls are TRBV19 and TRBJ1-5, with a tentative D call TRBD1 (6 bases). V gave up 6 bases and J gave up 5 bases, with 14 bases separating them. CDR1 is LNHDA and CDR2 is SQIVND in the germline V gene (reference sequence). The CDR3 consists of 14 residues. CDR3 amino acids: CASRVTGRDQPQHF. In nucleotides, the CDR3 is TGTGCCAGTAGGGTTACAGGGAGGGATCAGCCCCAGCATTTT.

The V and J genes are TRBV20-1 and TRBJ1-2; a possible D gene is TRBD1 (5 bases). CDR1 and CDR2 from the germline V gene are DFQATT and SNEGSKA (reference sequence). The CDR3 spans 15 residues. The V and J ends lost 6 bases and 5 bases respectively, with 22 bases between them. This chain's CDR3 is CSAGNRDGRLYGYTF. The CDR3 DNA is TGCAGTGCAGGGAACCGGGACGGGAGATTATATGGCTACACCTTC.

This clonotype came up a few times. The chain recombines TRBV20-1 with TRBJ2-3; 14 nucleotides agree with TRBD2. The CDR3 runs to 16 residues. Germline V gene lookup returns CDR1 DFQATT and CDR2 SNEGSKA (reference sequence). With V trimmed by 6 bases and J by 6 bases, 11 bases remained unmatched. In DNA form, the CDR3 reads TGCAGTGCCAGCCCGACTAGCGGGGGGGCCGGCGATACGCAGTATTTT. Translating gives CSASPTSGGAGDTQYF.

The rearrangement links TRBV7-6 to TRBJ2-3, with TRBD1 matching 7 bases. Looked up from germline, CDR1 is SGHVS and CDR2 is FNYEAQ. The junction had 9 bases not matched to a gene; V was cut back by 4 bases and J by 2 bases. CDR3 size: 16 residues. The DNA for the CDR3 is TGTGCCAGCAGCTCCATCAGGGACAGCCCCACAGATACGCAGTATTTT. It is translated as CASSSIRDSPTDTQYF.

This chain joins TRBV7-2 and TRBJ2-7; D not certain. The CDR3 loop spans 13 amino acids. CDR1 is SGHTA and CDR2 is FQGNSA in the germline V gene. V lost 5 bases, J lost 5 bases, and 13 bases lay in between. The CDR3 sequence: CASSLQSLHEQYF. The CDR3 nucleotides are TGTGCCAGCAGCCTCCAGAGCCTCCACGAGCAGTACTTC.

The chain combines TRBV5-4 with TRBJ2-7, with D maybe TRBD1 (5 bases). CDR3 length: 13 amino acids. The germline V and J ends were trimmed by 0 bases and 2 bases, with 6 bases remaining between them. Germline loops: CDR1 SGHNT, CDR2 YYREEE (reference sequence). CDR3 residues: CASSLAGTYEQYF. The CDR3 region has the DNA TGTGCCAGCAGCTTGGCAGGGACCTACGAGCAGTACTTC.

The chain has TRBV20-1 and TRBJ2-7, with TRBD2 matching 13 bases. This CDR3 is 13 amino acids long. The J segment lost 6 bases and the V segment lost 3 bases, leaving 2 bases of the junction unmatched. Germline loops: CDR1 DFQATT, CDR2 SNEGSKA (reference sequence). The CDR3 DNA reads TGCAGTGCTAGTAGACTAGCGGGGGGCGAGCAGTACTTC. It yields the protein CSASRLAGGEQYF.

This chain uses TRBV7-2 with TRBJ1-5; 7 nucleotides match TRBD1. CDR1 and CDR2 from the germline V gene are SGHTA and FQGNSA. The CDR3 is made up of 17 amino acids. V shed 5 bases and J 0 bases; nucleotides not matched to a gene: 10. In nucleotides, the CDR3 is TGTGCCAGCAGCCCCCAGGGGGGATCCGATAGCAATCAGCCCCAGCATTTT. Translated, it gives CASSPQGGSDSNQPQHF. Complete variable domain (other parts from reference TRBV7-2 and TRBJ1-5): GAGVSQSPSNKVTEKGKDVELRCDPISGHTALYWYRQSLGQGLEFLIYFQGNSAPDKSGLPSDRFSAERTGGSVSTLTIQRTQQEDSAVYLCASSPQGGSDSNQPQHFGDGTRLSIL.

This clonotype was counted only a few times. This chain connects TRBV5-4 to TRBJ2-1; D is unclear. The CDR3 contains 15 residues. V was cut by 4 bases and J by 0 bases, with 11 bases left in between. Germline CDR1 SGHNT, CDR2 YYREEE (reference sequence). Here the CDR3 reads CASSRDRSSYNEQFF. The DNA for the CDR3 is TGTGCCAGCAGCCGAGACCGAAGCTCCTACAATGAGCAGTTCTTC.

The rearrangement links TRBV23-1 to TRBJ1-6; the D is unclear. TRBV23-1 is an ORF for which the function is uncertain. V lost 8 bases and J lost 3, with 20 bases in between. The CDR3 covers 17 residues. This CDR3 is CASPSRRRVVYNSPLHF. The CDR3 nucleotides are TGCGCCAGCCCCTCAAGGCGAAGGGTCGTCTATAATTCACCCCTCCACTTT.

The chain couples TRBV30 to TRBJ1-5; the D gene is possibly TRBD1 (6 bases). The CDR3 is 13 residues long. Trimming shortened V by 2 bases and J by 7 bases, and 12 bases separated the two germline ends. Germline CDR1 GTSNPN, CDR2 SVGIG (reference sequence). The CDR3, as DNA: TGTGCCTGGAGTCCACAGGGAGACCAGCCCCAGCATTTT. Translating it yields CAWSPQGDQPQHF. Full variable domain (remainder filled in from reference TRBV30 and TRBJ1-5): SQTIHQWPATLVQPVGSPLSLECTVEGTSNPNLYWYRQAAGRGLQLLFYSVGIGQISSEVPQNLSASRPQDRQFILSSKKLLLSDSGFYLCAWSPQGDQPQHFGDGTRLSIL.

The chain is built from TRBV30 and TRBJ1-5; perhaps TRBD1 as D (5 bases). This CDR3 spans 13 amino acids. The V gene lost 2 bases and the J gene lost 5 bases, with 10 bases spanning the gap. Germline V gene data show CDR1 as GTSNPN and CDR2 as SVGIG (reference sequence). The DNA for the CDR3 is TGTGCCTGGAGTCAATCAGGGTATCAGCCCCAGCATTTT. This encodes CAWSQSGYQPQHF.

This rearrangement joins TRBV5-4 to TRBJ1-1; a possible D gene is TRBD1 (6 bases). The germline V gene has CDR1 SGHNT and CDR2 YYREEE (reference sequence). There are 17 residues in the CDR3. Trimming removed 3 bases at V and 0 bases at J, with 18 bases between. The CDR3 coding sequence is TGTGCCAGCAGCTCACGCAAGGGGGGTCTCATGAACACTGAAGCTTTCTTT. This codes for CASSSRKGGLMNTEAFF.

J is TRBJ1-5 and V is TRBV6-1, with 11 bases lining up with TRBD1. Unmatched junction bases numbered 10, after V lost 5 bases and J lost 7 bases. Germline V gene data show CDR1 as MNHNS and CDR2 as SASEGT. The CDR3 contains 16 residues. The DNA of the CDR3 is TGTGCCAGCAGTACAACAGGACAGGGGGCAGGGCAGCCCCAGCATTTT. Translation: CASSTTGQGAGQPQHF.

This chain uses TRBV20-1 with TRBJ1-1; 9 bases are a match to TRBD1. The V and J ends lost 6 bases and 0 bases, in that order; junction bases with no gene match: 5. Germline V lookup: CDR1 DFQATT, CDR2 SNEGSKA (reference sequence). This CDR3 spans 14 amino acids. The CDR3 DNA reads TGCAGTGCAACGACAGGGGGGGTGAACACTGAAGCTTTCTTT. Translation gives CSATTGGVNTEAFF.